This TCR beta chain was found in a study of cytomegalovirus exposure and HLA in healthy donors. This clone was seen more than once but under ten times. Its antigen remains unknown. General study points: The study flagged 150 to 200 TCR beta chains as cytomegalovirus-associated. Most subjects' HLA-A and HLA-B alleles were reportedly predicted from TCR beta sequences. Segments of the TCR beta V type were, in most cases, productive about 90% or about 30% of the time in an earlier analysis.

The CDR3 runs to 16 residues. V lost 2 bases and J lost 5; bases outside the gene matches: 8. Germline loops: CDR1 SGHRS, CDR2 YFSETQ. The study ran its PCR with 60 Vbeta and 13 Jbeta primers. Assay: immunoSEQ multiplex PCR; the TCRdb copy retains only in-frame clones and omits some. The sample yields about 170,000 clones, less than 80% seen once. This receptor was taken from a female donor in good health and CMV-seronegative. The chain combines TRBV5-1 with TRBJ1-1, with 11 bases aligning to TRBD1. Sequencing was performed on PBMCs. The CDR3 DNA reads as TGCGCCAGCAGCTTTGGACAGGGGGCTGGATCGACTGAAGCTTTCTTT. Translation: CASSFGQGAGSTEAFF.